These T cell receptor beta chains were read from a single sample in a study of blood T cell repertoires in COVID-19. Here immunoSEQ multiplex PCR was the method, and the copy in TCRdb shows in-frame clones only, minus some. The table has around 160,000 clones, about 85% seen once. Sequencing used peripheral blood. These receptors all stem from a woman between 40 and 55 years old with active or convalescent COVID-19. CDR3s include the opening cysteine and the closing phenylalanine or tryptophan. D genes are given only for firm matches. Rows give clone size only sometimes, using once, few, many, or a class for an expanded clone.

size,D,V,J,DNA,CDR3
.,TRBD1,TRBV28,TRBJ2-7,TGTGCCAGCAGCCCCTCGGGACAGGGCTACTACGAGCAGTACTTC,CASSPSGQGYYEQYF
.,.,TRBV6-5,TRBJ2-3,TGTGCCAGCAGTCACGGGGATACGCAGTATTTT,CASSHGDTQYF
.,.,TRBV6-5,TRBJ1-4,TGTGCCAGCCGCCGGGACTCTGCAACTAATGAAAAACTGTTTTTT,CASRRDSATNEKLFF
.,TRBD2,TRBV10-3,TRBJ2-7,TGTGCCATCAGTGAGTCGGGGGACTACTACGAGCAGTACTTC,CAISESGDYYEQYF
.,.,TRBV7-6,TRBJ2-7,TGTGCCAGCAGCTCTACAGGGTTCTCCTACGAGCAGTACTTC,CASSSTGFSYEQYF
.,.,TRBV11-2,TRBJ1-2,TGTGCCAGCAGCCCTACCTATGGCTACACCTTC,CASSPTYGYTF
.,TRBD1,TRBV2,TRBJ1-5,TGTGCCAGCATGGGACAGCCCGGACAGCCCCAGCATTTT,CASMGQPGQPQHF
few,.,TRBV5-5,TRBJ2-7,TGTGCCAGCAGCCCCAGGGGAACCTACGAGCAGTACTTC,CASSPRGTYEQYF
.,TRBD2,TRBV6-5,TRBJ2-3,TGTGCCAGCAGTTTTGGGCGGGGGGCTCGCACAGATACGCAGTATTTT,CASSFGRGARTDTQYF
.,.,TRBV14,TRBJ1-4,TGTGCCAGCAGCCAAGGGCGGCGGACAGCCTCTGAAAAACTGTTTTTT,CASSQGRRTASEKLFF
.,TRBD1,TRBV6-5,TRBJ2-1,TGTGCCAGCAGTCTCGACAGGGGGGGTTTCAATGAGCAGTTCTTC,CASSLDRGGFNEQFF
.,.,TRBV20-1,TRBJ2-7,TGCAGTGCTAGGAACAGTTACGAGCAGTACTTC,CSARNSYEQYF
.,.,TRBV7-2,TRBJ1-2,TGTGCCAGCAGCTTAGTACAGGGTCGATTTGGTGGCTACACCTTC,CASSLVQGRFGGYTF
.,TRBD1,TRBV28,TRBJ2-6,TGTGCCAGCAGTTTACCTGGACAGGGAATAGCAGGGGCCAACGTCCTGACTTTC,CASSLPGQGIAGANVLTF
.,TRBD1,TRBV5-1,TRBJ1-1,TGCGCCAGCAGCCGATACCTGACAGGGGGGAGGGGCACTGAAGCTTTCTTT,CASSRYLTGGRGTEAFF
few,TRBD1,TRBV11-3,TRBJ2-7,TGTGCCAGCAGCTACCAGGACAGGCACTCCTACGAGCAGTACTTC,CASSYQDRHSYEQYF
.,.,TRBV9,TRBJ2-5,TGTGCCAGCAGCGTAGGCGGGGGGACAGCTCAAGAGACCCAGTACTTC,CASSVGGGTAQETQYF
.,.,TRBV29-1,TRBJ2-2,TGCAGCGCCCTGGAGCGCGGGGAGCTGTTTTTT,CSALERGELFF
.,TRBD2,TRBV5-1,TRBJ2-1,TGCGCCAGCAGCTGGACTAGCGTCCGGGCTGAGCAGTTCTTC,CASSWTSVRAEQFF
.,TRBD1,TRBV6-5,TRBJ1-2,TGTGCCAGCAGGGACCCCGGGACAGGGTTTGATGGCTACACCTTC,CASRDPGTGFDGYTF
.,.,TRBV11-2,TRBJ1-6,TGTGCCAGCAGCTCTGGGAGGGGTAGCGCCTATAATTCACCCCTCCACTTT,CASSSGRGSAYNSPLHF
.,.,TRBV18,TRBJ2-3,TGTGCCAGCTCACCACTTCCCGGGAAAGTATCAGATACGCAGTATTTT,CASSPLPGKVSDTQYF
.,.,TRBV24-1,TRBJ2-2,TGTGCCACCAGACGGGGGATTGACACCGGGGAGCTGTTTTTT,CATRRGIDTGELFF
.,.,TRBV6-1,TRBJ2-3,TGTGCCAGCAGCTATTCGCTTAGCACAGATACGCAGTATTTT,CASSYSLSTDTQYF
few,TRBD1,TRBV9,TRBJ2-7,TGTGCCAGCAGCGTAGGGGACAGGGGGGTCTACGAGCAGTACTTC,CASSVGDRGVYEQYF
.,TRBD2,TRBV5-4,TRBJ2-3,TGTGCCAGCAGCCCGGGACTAGCGGGAGTTGGGACAGATACGCAGTATTTT,CASSPGLAGVGTDTQYF
few,.,TRBV2,TRBJ1-2,TGTGCCAGCAGTGAAGGCGGCCGAGATGGCTACACCTTC,CASSEGGRDGYTF
.,.,TRBV7-2,TRBJ1-2,TGTGCCAGCACGGACTCCAGACGGTCTCTGGCTGGCTACACCTTC,CASTDSRRSLAGYTF
.,TRBD1,TRBV7-2,TRBJ2-7,TGTGCCAGCAGGGAAGAGGTGAACAGGGGGTCCTACGAGCAGTACTTC,CASREEVNRGSYEQYF
.,TRBD2,TRBV6-2/TRBV6-3,TRBJ2-1,TGTGCCAGCAGTTACTTAGCGGGAGGGAGGAATGAGCAGTTCTTC,CASSYLAGGRNEQFF
.,.,TRBV15,TRBJ1-3,TGTGCCACCAGTCGTTCGATCGGCTCTGGAAACACCATATATTTT,CATSRSIGSGNTIYF
.,.,TRBV28,TRBJ2-7,TGTGCCAGCAGGACAGAACTTTACGAGCAGTACTTC,CASRTELYEQYF
.,TRBD1,TRBV4-1,TRBJ2-3,TGCGCCAGCAGCCAAGATATCCCAGGGGGTGCCACAGATACGCAGTATTTT,CASSQDIPGGATDTQYF
.,TRBD2,TRBV10-2,TRBJ2-5,TGCGCCAGCCTGAACCCTAGCGGGAGGGAGACCCAGTACTTC,CASLNPSGRETQYF
.,.,TRBV18,TRBJ1-4,TGTGCCAGCTCACCTGGGCGAGAACCTAATGAAAAACTGTTTTTT,CASSPGREPNEKLFF
.,TRBD1,TRBV18,TRBJ1-1,TGTGCCAGCTCACAACAGGGACAGGGCTTTGAAGCTTTCTTT,CASSQQGQGFEAFF
.,TRBD1,TRBV5-6,TRBJ1-5,TGTGCCAGCAGCCTATATGACAGGGAAGAGGGCAATCAGCCCCAGCATTTT,CASSLYDREEGNQPQHF
.,TRBD2,TRBV7-6,TRBJ2-7,TGTGCCAGCAGCCCGGGACTAGCGGAGCTCTACGAGCAGTACTTC,CASSPGLAELYEQYF
.,TRBD1,TRBV7-2,TRBJ2-2,TGTGCCAGCAGCTCCCGACAGGGGTCCGGGGAGCTGTTTTTT,CASSSRQGSGELFF
.,TRBD2,TRBV5-1,TRBJ2-1,TGCGCCAGCAGCCTTCGGAGGACTAGCGGGGGGAGGGTCAATGAGCAGTTCTTC,CASSLRRTSGGRVNEQFF
.,TRBD2,TRBV11-2,TRBJ2-3,TGTGCCAGCAGCTTGGGTGTAGCGGGGGGGGGCACAGATACGCAGTATTTT,CASSLGVAGGGTDTQYF
.,.,TRBV6-6,TRBJ2-7,TGTGCCAGCAGTTATCAAGCACGCGGGGAGTACGAGCAGTACTTC,CASSYQARGEYEQYF
.,TRBD2,TRBV29-1,TRBJ2-7,TGCAGCGTTGAAGGGACTAGCGGCGGAAAGGCCTACGAGCAGTACTTC,CSVEGTSGGKAYEQYF
few,TRBD1,TRBV27,TRBJ1-1,TGTGCCAGCAGTCGACAGGGTAGGACTGAAGCTTTCTTT,CASSRQGRTEAFF
.,.,TRBV21-1,TRBJ1-3,.,CASSKALAAFGSGNTIYF
.,TRBD1,TRBV5-1,TRBJ2-7,TGCGCCAGCAGCTTTGGACAGGGACCCTACGAGCAGTACTTC,CASSFGQGPYEQYF
.,.,TRBV5-1,TRBJ2-7,TGCGCCAGCAGCTGGGAGTCGGGCCCCTACGAGCAGTACTTC,CASSWESGPYEQYF
once,TRBD2,TRBV28,TRBJ2-7,TGTGCCAGCAGTTTGGGAGCGGGAGTGGCCCACGAGCAGTACTTC,CASSLGAGVAHEQYF
.,TRBD1,TRBV18,TRBJ1-6,TGTGCCAGCTCACGGGACAGGGGGAATTCACCCCTCCACTTT,CASSRDRGNSPLHF
.,.,TRBV30,TRBJ1-1,TGTGCCTGGAGTGCAGGGGAGCACACTGAAGCTTTCTTT,CAWSAGEHTEAFF
.,.,TRBV5-1,TRBJ1-1,TGCGCCAGCAGAGCAGGCTCCATGAACACTGAAGCTTTCTTT,CASRAGSMNTEAFF
.,.,TRBV27,TRBJ2-7,TGTGCCAGCAGTTTAACGGGGGGCAACGAGCAGTACTTC,CASSLTGGNEQYF
.,.,TRBV7-2,TRBJ2-3,TGTGCCAGCAGCTTAGGCCTCGCGGATACGCAGTATTTT,CASSLGLADTQYF
.,.,TRBV6-5,TRBJ1-4,TGTGCCAGCAGCCCAGGGCGGCAGCGGGTAGAAAAACTGTTTTTT,CASSPGRQRVEKLFF
.,TRBD1,TRBV10-1,TRBJ2-5,TGCGCCAGCAGTGCAGGACAGGGCCAAGAGACCCAGTACTTC,CASSAGQGQETQYF
.,.,TRBV4-1,TRBJ1-1,TGCGCCAGCAGCCAAGATCAGGGCTGGCCAAGAGAAGCTTTCTTT,CASSQDQGWPREAFF
.,TRBD1,TRBV3-1/TRBV3-2,TRBJ1-6,TGTGCCAGCAGCCAACAAGGACAGGGGATTAATTCACCCCTCCACTTT,CASSQQGQGINSPLHF
.,.,TRBV19,TRBJ1-4,TGTGCCAGTAGTCTGCGAGGAGGAACTAATGAAAAACTGTTTTTT,CASSLRGGTNEKLFF
.,TRBD2,TRBV10-1,TRBJ2-3,TGCGCCAGCAGTGAGCAGGTAGCGGGGGCACCAGATACGCAGTATTTT,CASSEQVAGAPDTQYF